This T cell receptor beta chain was identified during a study of OX40 agonist ivuxolimab in advanced cancers. For the study in its entirety: The costimulatory receptor OX40 (CD134) was targeted by ivuxolimab, a fully human IgG2 agonistic monoclonal antibody. Intravenous ivuxolimab was administered to patients every 2 weeks at six dose levels: 0.01, 0.1, 0.3, 1.5, 3 and 10 mg/kg. Of the 50 to 55 patients in dose escalation, about 20 had hepatocellular carcinoma, roughly 15 had melanoma, 9 had renal cell carcinoma and 9 had head and neck cancer. The dose-escalation cohort was 80% to 90% male with a mean age of around 62 years, ranging from roughly 23 to 90. Prior anti-PD-1, anti-PD-L1 or anti-CTLA-4 therapy was permitted, and checkpoint inhibitors had been received by less than 45% of dose-escalation patients. Three dose-escalation patients achieved partial responses, one with hepatocellular carcinoma and two with cutaneous melanoma. Peripheral TCRbeta sequencing aimed to test whether ivuxolimab altered TCR sequence diversity and caused clonal T-cell expansion. The paper covers the monotherapy dose-escalation part of the phase I ivuxolimab trial, which included N of about 56 patients.

Results the study describes overall, beyond this receptor: In the 0.1-3.0 mg/kg groups, partial responders had among the lowest normalized peripheral clonal expansion, particularly in CD8+ T cells. The antigen specificity of the peripheral T cells that underwent clonal expansion was not determined. Low levels of normalized T-cell clonal expansion were also seen in some patients who did not respond. At doses from 0.1 to 3.0 mg/kg, clonal expansion was seen in both CD4+ and CD8+ blood T cells between baseline and week 6. After ivuxolimab, expanded clones were on average more numerous among CD8+ T cells than among CD4+ T cells.

Genomic DNA was isolated from the sorted cells so that the TCRbeta CDR3 region could be sequenced. TCRbeta CDR3 regions were sequenced using the immunoSEQ Assay. In its TCRdb copy, this immuneACCESS table keeps in-frame sequences only and misses some clones. Where compared with another copy, unresolved V genes explain less than half of these, and the others have no known cause. The sample includes about 20,000 clones, with about 84% observed a single time. In total, the top ten clones hold about 15% of the sample. Patients with autoimmune disease history or receiving systemic immunosuppression were excluded from the trial. Peripheral blood for TCR sequencing was collected from all dose cohorts at baseline, on cycle 4 day 1, and on cycle 7 day 1. The samples were drawn from a first-in-human, open-label, multicenter phase I dose-escalation trial of ivuxolimab. Adults with locally advanced or metastatic melanoma, renal cell, hepatocellular, or head and neck squamous cell carcinoma were enrolled in the trial. Before TCR sequencing, CD4+ T cells and CD8+ T cells were sorted from peripheral blood as separate populations.

The CDR3 covers 14 residues, taking in both the cysteine and the phenylalanine. Only CDR3 DNA remains: 42 bases, in frame from the first base. The germline V and J ends show losses of 1 base and 4 bases respectively, and no gene match explains 3 bases of the junction. The germline V gene supplies CDR1 SQVTM and CDR2 ANQGSEA. About this clone itself: Its cognate antigen has yet to be identified. The input lacks base qualities; no much larger clone sits a single base away.

The sequence links TRBV29-1 to TRBJ2-2; TRBD1 agrees with 7 junctional bases. The starting material was CD4+ or CD8+ T cells sorted from blood, obtained in a trial of the OX40 agonist ivuxolimab. The TCR sequence derives from an adult with an advanced solid tumor such as melanoma, head and neck, liver or kidney cancer. The CDR3 amino acid sequence is: CSVEGDSPTGELFF. The DNA sequence follows: TGCAGCGTTGAAGGGGACAGCCCCACCGGGGAGCTGTTTTTT.